This is a list of T cell receptor beta chains from one sample in a study of T cells in Graves' hyperthyroidism and ophthalmopathy. From the multiplex PCR reads, TCRdb called clonotypes with MiXCR, one entry per CDR3 protein. The sample consists of fewer than 900,000 distinct CDR3 sequences, about 16% of them appearing once. What was sequenced was blood. These receptors were collected from a man aged 18 to 30 with Graves' hyperthyroidism. CDR3s include the opening cysteine and the closing phenylalanine or tryptophan. The order of the fields is D gene, CDR3 length, V gene, clone size, J gene, CDR3 protein, CDR3 DNA. D genes are given only for firm matches. Clone size is given for some rows only: seen once, a few or many times, or a class if the clone is expanded.

.	13	TRBV29-1	few	TRBJ1-1	CSGGGRMNTEAFF	TGCAGCGGGGGGGGACGGATGAACACTGAAGCTTTCTTT
TRBD2	13	TRBV20-1	few	TRBJ2-1	CSAVLAGGNEQFF	TGCAGTGCTGTGCTAGCGGGAGGCAATGAGCAGTTCTTC
TRBD1	14	TRBV28	many	TRBJ2-1	CASPGQGGGNEQFF	TGTGCCAGTCCGGGACAGGGGGGTGGGAATGAGCAGTTCTTC
TRBD1	15	TRBV5-1	.	TRBJ1-3	CASSPGQGNGNTIYF	TGCGCCAGCAGCCCGGGACAGGGTAACGGAAACACCATATATTTT
.	14	TRBV30	.	TRBJ2-6	CAWSAGTGANVLTF	TGTGCCTGGAGTGCCGGGACAGGGGCCAACGTCCTGACTTTC
.	12	TRBV29-1	many	TRBJ1-2	CSAWDGAADYTF	TGCAGCGCCTGGGACGGCGCAGCAGACTACACCTTC
.	14	TRBV12-3/TRBV12-4	many	TRBJ1-1	CASRMPGVNTEAFF	TGTGCCAGCAGGATGCCGGGGGTAAACACTGAAGCTTTCTTT
TRBD2	16	TRBV7-2	.	TRBJ2-2	CASRRGEGGRAGELFF	TGTGCCAGCAGGAGGGGAGAGGGCGGGAGGGCCGGGGAGCTGTTTTTT
TRBD1	13	TRBV29-1	.	TRBJ1-3	CSAGTGAGNTIYF	TGCAGCGCTGGAACAGGGGCTGGAAACACCATATATTTT
.	13	TRBV20-1	few	TRBJ2-7	CSARERRPYEQYF	TGCAGTGCTAGAGAGCGAAGGCCCTACGAGCAGTACTTC
.	15	TRBV18	few	TRBJ1-1	CASSPQPPKDTEAFF	TGTGCCAGCTCACCACAGCCCCCCAAGGACACTGAAGCTTTCTTT
.	14	TRBV28	.	TRBJ2-1	CASSVQEGDDEQFF	TGTGCCAGCAGTGTACAGGAAGGAGACGATGAGCAGTTCTTC
TRBD2	15	TRBV7-8	few	TRBJ2-5	CASRLLAKTQETQYF	TGTGCCAGCCGGTTACTAGCGAAAACCCAAGAGACCCAGTACTTC
TRBD2	13	TRBV20-1	.	TRBJ2-1	CSAGREGNNEQFF	TGCAGTGCTGGGCGGGAGGGAAACAATGAGCAGTTCTTC
.	13	TRBV20-1	few	TRBJ2-5	CSARTGTKETQYF	TGCAGTGCTAGGACTGGAACTAAAGAGACCCAGTACTTC
.	17	TRBV3-1	.	TRBJ2-4	CASSPRMARAHQNIQYF	TGTGCCAGCAGCCCAAGAATGGCCAGGGCCCATCAAAACATTCAGTACTTC
TRBD2	13	TRBV6-2/TRBV6-3	.	TRBJ2-7	CASKLAVSYEQYF	TGTGCCAGCAAACTAGCGGTCTCCTACGAGCAGTACTTC
.	16	TRBV7-6	.	TRBJ2-5	CASSRPGLRVQETQYF	TGTGCCAGCAGCCGTCCAGGGTTGCGGGTGCAAGAGACCCAGTACTTC
.	21	TRBV12-3/TRBV12-4	.	TRBJ2-2	CAIQNPTWTIHSETNTGELFF	TGTGCCATCCAAAATCCAACATGGACCATACATTCGGAAACGAACACCGGGGAGCTGTTTTTT
TRBD1	17	TRBV19	few	TRBJ1-5	CASTPRRTGAVYQPQHF	TGTGCCAGTACTCCAAGGAGGACAGGGGCGGTTTATCAGCCCCAGCATTTT
TRBD2	14	TRBV28	many	TRBJ2-1	CASSSQAGNNEQFF	TGTGCCAGCAGTTCTCAAGCGGGAAACAATGAGCAGTTCTTC
.	11	TRBV10-2	.	TRBJ2-7	CASGAFYEQYF	TGCGCCAGCGGCGCCTTCTACGAGCAGTACTTC
.	12	TRBV20-1	few	TRBJ2-1	CSATEGGNEQFF	TGCAGTGCTACGGAAGGGGGGAATGAGCAGTTCTTC
.	12	TRBV10-3	many	TRBJ2-5	CAIRAPSETQYF	TGTGCCATTCGGGCGCCTTCGGAGACCCAGTACTTC
TRBD2	17	TRBV18	once	TRBJ2-1	CASSVTSGSVNYNEQFF	TGTGCCAGCTCAGTCACTAGCGGGAGTGTGAACTACAATGAGCAGTTCTTC
.	20	TRBV28	many	TRBJ2-3	CASRLLVYGAGKYGVNTQYF	TGTGCCAGCAGACTTTTGGTCTACGGTGCGGGAAAGTATGGTGTTAATACGCAGTATTTT
.	11	TRBV27	many	TRBJ2-3	CASRTADAQYF	TGTGCCAGCAGGACCGCAGATGCGCAGTATTTT
.	15	TRBV20-1	many	TRBJ2-1	CSARGGEENYNEQFF	TGCAGTGCTAGAGGGGGGGAGGAGAACTACAATGAGCAGTTCTTC
.	15	TRBV6-9	few	TRBJ2-7	CASSYSNSASYEQYF	TGTGCCAGCAGTTATTCAAACAGCGCCTCCTACGAGCAGTACTTC
.	15	TRBV28	many	TRBJ2-1	CASSLLRRGDNEQFF	TGTGCCAGCAGTTTACTCCGCAGGGGGGACAATGAGCAGTTCTTC
.	15	TRBV27	few	TRBJ2-2	CASSLDVANTGELFF	TGTGCCAGCAGTCTGGACGTGGCGAACACCGGGGAGCTGTTTTTT
.	13	TRBV30	many	TRBJ1-2	CAWSVSGVYGYTF	TGTGCCTGGAGTGTGTCAGGTGTTTATGGCTACACCTTC
.	13	TRBV6-2/TRBV6-3	.	TRBJ1-4	CASSSGARGKLFF	TGTGCCAGCAGTTCCGGGGCTAGGGGAAAACTGTTTTTT
.	13	TRBV19	.	TRBJ1-1	CASTEVLNTEAFF	TGTGCGAGTACAGAGGTTTTGAACACTGAAGCTTTCTTT
.	18	TRBV15	.	TRBJ1-2	CATSRDQAGGGFNYGYTF	TGTGCCACCAGCAGAGATCAGGCGGGGGGGGGATTTAACTATGGCTACACCTTC
TRBD2	18	TRBV6-1	many	TRBJ2-1	CASSASGLAQGSYNEQFF	TGTGCCAGCAGTGCATCGGGACTAGCTCAAGGCTCCTACAATGAGCAGTTCTTC
TRBD1	14	TRBV15	few	TRBJ2-3	CATDHDRGPDTQYF	TGTGCCACAGACCACGACAGGGGGCCAGATACGCAGTATTTT
.	12	TRBV2	many	TRBJ2-7	CASKLGIDEQYF	TGTGCCAGCAAGCTCGGTATTGACGAGCAGTACTTC
.	15	TRBV27	many	TRBJ1-4	CASSPRSREREKLFF	TGTGCCAGCAGTCCTCGGAGCAGGGAGCGGGAAAAACTGTTTTTT
.	16	TRBV19	once	TRBJ1-4	CASSIGVGPTNEKLFF	TGTGCCAGTAGTATTGGGGTGGGGCCAACTAATGAAAAACTGTTTTTT